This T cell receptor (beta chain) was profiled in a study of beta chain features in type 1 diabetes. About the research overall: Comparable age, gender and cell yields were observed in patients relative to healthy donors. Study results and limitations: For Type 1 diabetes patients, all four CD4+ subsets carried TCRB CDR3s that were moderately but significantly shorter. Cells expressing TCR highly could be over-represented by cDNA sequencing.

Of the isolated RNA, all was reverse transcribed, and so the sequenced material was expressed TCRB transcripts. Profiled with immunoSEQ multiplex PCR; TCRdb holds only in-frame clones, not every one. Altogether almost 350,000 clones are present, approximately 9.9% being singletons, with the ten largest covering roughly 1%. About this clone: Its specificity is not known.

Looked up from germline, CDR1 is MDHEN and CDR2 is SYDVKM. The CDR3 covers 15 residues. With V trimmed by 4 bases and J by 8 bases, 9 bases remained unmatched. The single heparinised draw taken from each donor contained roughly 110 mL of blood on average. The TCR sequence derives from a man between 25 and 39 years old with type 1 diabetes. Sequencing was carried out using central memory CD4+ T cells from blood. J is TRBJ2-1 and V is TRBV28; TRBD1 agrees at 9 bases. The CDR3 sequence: CASSSRQGEGDEQFF. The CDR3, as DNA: TGTGCCAGCAGTTCGAGACAGGGGGAGGGGGATGAGCAGTTCTTC.